This T cell receptor beta chain was sequenced in a study of blood T cell repertoires in COVID-19. The overall study: Samples came from the United States, Italy and Spain, spanning acute and convalescent COVID-19. Sample material is recorded as cDNA or gDNA derived from T cells, B-cell-depleted T cells, or PBMCs.

Original analysis: By means of reference gene primer amplification, nucleated cell counts were estimated. Profiling relied on immunoSEQ multiplex PCR, and the TCRdb table lists in-frame clones only, not all of them. V and J calls and clone size are given by that table; D and trimming were obtained from the DNA. The top ten clones hold roughly 1.5% of a sample with about 76,000 clones, 90% of them seen once. CDR1 is SGHDT, CDR2 YYEEEE, per germline. V was trimmed by 0 bases and J by 10 bases, leaving 13 bases between them. This CDR3 has 14 amino acids. Sequencing was carried out using peripheral blood. The TCR originated in a man in his fifties with acute or convalescent COVID-19. V gene TRBV5-6 combines with J gene TRBJ2-2; a possible D gene is TRBD1 (5 bases). CDR3 coding DNA: TGTGCCAGCAGCTTGGCTGAAAGGGGTTTGGAGCTGTTTTTT. Its translation is CASSLAERGLELFF.